This TCR beta chain was found in a study of response to subunit inactivated influenza vaccine. Study conclusions and caveats: There was a suggestion from the authors that each seasonal influenza vaccination recruits few new T cells.

One entry per CDR3 protein results from TCRdb running MiXCR on the RT-PCR reads. The sample includes over 150,000 distinct CDR3 sequences, about 10% seen only once; the top ten take about a third. This clonotype was observed once. Its cognate antigen is unknown. Germline values: CDR1 SEHNR, CDR2 FQNEAQ (reference sequence). V lost 2 bases, J lost 4 bases, and 15 bases lay in between. The CDR3 is 15 amino acids. This TCR was sampled from a man aged 45 to 70 who received an inactivated influenza vaccine. V usage is TRBV7-9 and J usage is TRBJ2-7; D is perhaps TRBD2 (6 bases). Sequences were derived from CD8+ T cells sorted from PBMCs, sampled less than 25 months after vaccination. The CDR3 DNA follows: TGTGCCAGCAGCTTAAAGGCGGGATTGGGGTACGAGCAGTACTTC. This translates into CASSLKAGLGYEQYF. Looking up the rest from reference TRBV7-9 and TRBJ2-7 gives the full variable domain: DTGVSQNPRHKITKRGQNVTFRCDPISEHNRLYWYRQTLGQGPEFLTYFQNEAQLEKSRLLSDRFSAERPKGSFSTLEIQRTEQGDSAMYLCASSLKAGLGYEQYFGPGTRLTVT.